Shown below are 29 T cell receptor beta chains from a single sample sequenced in a study of post-analysis software for immune sequencing data. Libraries were made from TCR beta cDNA, and they carried unique molecular identifiers. One entry per CDR3 protein results from TCRdb running MiXCR on the PCR reads. Of around 150,000 distinct CDR3 sequences listed, roughly 34% are singletons. The input for sequencing was blood, taken after autologous hematopoietic stem cell transplantation. Receptor source: a girl aged 10 to 17 with multiple sclerosis.

This clonotype was picked up a small number of times. V usage is TRBV12-3 or TRBV12-4 and J usage is TRBJ1-4; 10 bases are a match to TRBD1. The V gene end was trimmed by 5 bases and the J gene end by 8 bases; junction bases not matched to a gene: 5. This CDR3 has 14 amino acids. CDR3 in amino acids: CASSVDRGDEKLFF. The CDR3 DNA reads TGTGCCAGCAGTGTGGACAGGGGGGACGAAAAACTGTTTTTT.

This rearrangement joins TRBV5-1 to TRBJ2-1; D possibly corresponds to TRBD2 (5 bases). V lost 0 bases, J lost 6 bases, and 16 bases lay in between. This CDR3 comprises 16 residues. CDR1 is SGHRS and CDR2 is YFSETQ in the germline V gene. CDR3 sequence reads: CASSLANPPEGNEQFF. CDR3 nucleotide sequence: TGCGCCAGCAGCTTGGCTAACCCCCCTGAGGGCAATGAGCAGTTCTTC.

The chain employs TRBV2 and TRBJ1-2; 9 nucleotides line up with TRBD1. Germline CDR1 and CDR2: SNHLY and FYNNEI. CDR3 size: 13 residues. The V and J ends lost 4 bases and 7 bases, in that order; junction bases with no gene match: 4. The CDR3 protein is CASSGDRDTGYTF. In DNA, the CDR3 is TGTGCCAGCAGTGGGGACAGGGATACTGGCTACACCTTC.

This clonotype occurred many times. The CDR3 DNA reads as TGCAGTGCTCGTAGCGGGAGGGCCTACGAGCAGTACTTC. It translates to CSARSGRAYEQYF. The chain uses TRBV20-1 and TRBJ2-7, with 11 bases lining up with TRBD2. The CDR3 sequence is 13 residues long. The V and J ends lost 5 bases and 2 bases, in that order; junction bases with no gene match: 2. Germline CDR1 is DFQATT and CDR2 is SNEGSKA (reference sequence).

The rearrangement joins TRBV4-1 to TRBJ2-4; perhaps TRBD2 as D (6 bases). The end of the DNA is better explained by TRBJ2-7, so the J call may be wrong. Per germline, CDR1 MGHRA and CDR2 YSYEKL. The length of the CDR3 is 16 residues. CDR3 in DNA: TGCGCCAGCAGCCAAGTTGTAGCGGTGGTGGGGTGCGAGCAGTACTTC. It is translated as CASSQVVAVVGCEQYF.

This clonotype was observed a handful of times. The chain combines TRBV29-1 with TRBJ1-1; D gene ambiguous. This CDR3 has 14 amino acids. Deletions cut 7 bases from V and 1 base from J, with 16 bases between. Germline values: CDR1 SQVTM, CDR2 ANQGSEA. Written as DNA, the CDR3 is TGCAGCGCCTCGACGGTTGCGGCGAACACTGAAGCTTTCTTT. It is translated as CSASTVAANTEAFF.

J is TRBJ2-7 and V is TRBV6-1; D is ambiguous. CDR3 length: 11 residues. Germline V CDR1 and CDR2: MNHNS, SASEGT. V was shortened by 8 bases and J by 2 bases, with 7 bases between the two germline ends. This CDR3 reads CASGNTYEQYF. The DNA for the CDR3 is TGTGCCAGCGGAAACACCTACGAGCAGTACTTC.

The rearrangement joins TRBV12-3 or TRBV12-4 to TRBJ2-6; D gene unclear. Trimming took off 4 bases at V and 1 base at J, with 8 bases between the two ends. The CDR3 length is 15 residues. The CDR3 region has the DNA TGTGCCAGCAGTTCCCCCGAGTCTGGGGCCAACGTCCTGACTTTC. Translating it yields CASSSPESGANVLTF.

The V call is TRBV25-1, the J call TRBJ2-1, with a tentative D call TRBD1 (5 bases). CDR3 length: 12 residues. The germline V gene encodes CDR1 MGHDK and CDR2 SYGVNS. V was trimmed by 0 bases and J by 12 bases, leaving 9 bases between them. Written as DNA, the CDR3 is TGTGCCAGCAGTGAATATCGACAGCCGCAGTTCTTC. This codes for CASSEYRQPQFF.

This clonotype was detected ten times or more. J is TRBJ2-1 and V is TRBV29-1; 16 bases align to TRBD2. CDR1 is SQVTM and CDR2 is ANQGSEA in the germline V gene. V was clipped by 6 bases and J by 8 bases; unmatched bases: 7. The CDR3 has 15 amino acids. The CDR3 DNA sequence: TGCAGCGTGGCCGGGACTAGCGGGAGGGGCGATGAGCAGTTCTTC. Its translation is CSVAGTSGRGDEQFF.

This clonotype was detected ten times or more. The CDR3 here is CASRSEFRNEQFF. The DNA of the CDR3 is TGTGCCAGCAGGAGCGAGTTTAGAAATGAGCAGTTCTTC. The chain joins TRBV6-2 or TRBV6-3 to TRBJ2-1; D is unclear. There are 13 residues in the CDR3. CDR1 is MNHEY and CDR2 is SVGEGT in the germline V gene. V was clipped by 6 bases and J by 7 bases, with 13 bases between them.

V and J are TRBV29-1 and TRBJ2-3; 7 nucleotides line up with TRBD2. The trim removed 8 bases at V and 2 bases at J, leaving 13 bases unmatched. The CDR3 covers 15 residues. Germline V CDR1 and CDR2: SQVTM, ANQGSEA. This CDR3 is CSHKTSSGYTDTQYF. Here the CDR3 DNA reads TGCAGCCATAAAACCTCTAGCGGATACACAGATACGCAGTATTTT.

This clonotype was seen a handful of times. The chain has TRBV7-9 and TRBJ2-3, with D possibly matching TRBD1 (5 bases). The CDR3 runs to 14 residues. Germline CDR1 is SEHNR and CDR2 is FQNEAQ (reference sequence). With 1 base removed from V and 4 bases from J, the gap between germline ends came to 9 bases. Here the CDR3 reads CASSLGAGPDTQYF. The CDR3 DNA reads TGTGCCAGCAGCTTAGGCGCAGGGCCAGATACGCAGTATTTT. Full variable domain (outside the CDR3, taken from reference TRBV7-9 and TRBJ2-3): DTGVSQNPRHKITKRGQNVTFRCDPISEHNRLYWYRQTLGQGPEFLTYFQNEAQLEKSRLLSDRFSAERPKGSFSTLEIQRTEQGDSAMYLCASSLGAGPDTQYFGPGTRLTVL.

This chain links TRBV20-1 with TRBJ2-3; D is possibly TRBD1 (5 bases). Trimming took off 6 bases at V and 3 bases at J, with 16 bases between the two ends. The CDR3 is made up of 14 amino acids. CDR1 is DFQATT and CDR2 is SNEGSKA in the germline V gene (reference sequence). CDR3 residues: CSANRRGLTDTQYF. CDR3 DNA sequence: TGCAGTGCCAATCGAAGGGGTTTAACAGATACGCAGTATTTT.

This clonotype was recorded at least ten times. This chain connects TRBV11-2 to TRBJ1-2; tentatively, D is TRBD1 (5 bases). Trimming took 1 base from V and 1 from J, leaving 10 bases between them. The CDR3 consists of 15 residues. Germline CDR1 reads SGHAT; CDR2 reads FQNNGV. The CDR3 protein is CASSLGPTDNYGYTF. CDR3 nucleotides: TGTGCCAGCAGCTTAGGGCCGACAGATAACTATGGCTACACCTTC.

Concerning this clonotype: A much larger clone lies one base from this, so it may be a read error. This chain uses TRBV20-1 with TRBJ1-5; no clear D. CDR1 DFQATT and CDR2 SNEGSKA come from the germline V gene (reference sequence). CDR3 length: 15 amino acids. The CDR3 nucleotides are TGCAGTGCTAGTTCGGCAGGTTCAAGCAATCAGCACCAGCATTTT. It is translated as CSASSAGSSNQHQHF.

V and J are TRBV10-3 and TRBJ1-4; TRBD1 matches 7 bases. From germline, CDR1 is ENHRY and CDR2 SYGVKD. V gave up 3 bases and J gave up 4 bases; unmatched junction bases: 5. The CDR3 totals 15 residues. In DNA form, the CDR3 reads TGTGCCATCAGTGACCCAGGGGGGTTTAATGAAAAACTGTTTTTT. Residues: CAISDPGGFNEKLFF.

This sequence joins TRBV4-3 and TRBJ2-7, with a weak D call TRBD2 (6 bases). V lost 1 base to trimming and J lost 2 bases, with 12 bases between them. Germline V gene lookup returns CDR1 LGHNA and CDR2 YSLEER. This CDR3 is 15 amino acids long. CDR3 DNA sequence: TGCGCCAGCAGCCAAGGACCCGCGGGAACCTACGAGCAGTACTTC. It is translated as CASSQGPAGTYEQYF.

J is TRBJ2-7 and V is TRBV10-2; 8 nucleotides align to TRBD2. J was trimmed by 2 bases and V by 6 bases; bases with no gene match: 15. This CDR3 has 17 amino acids. Germline CDR1 reads WSHSY; CDR2 reads SAAADI. CDR3 loop: CASSPGLAGIGPYEQYF. The DNA of the CDR3 is TGCGCCAGCAGCCCTGGCCTAGCGGGTATCGGACCCTACGAGCAGTACTTC.

The V and J genes are TRBV6-5 and TRBJ2-4, with D tentatively TRBD1 (5 bases). This CDR3 is built from 14 residues. Germline assignment: CDR1 MNHEY and CDR2 SVGAGI. V lost 0 bases and J lost 11, with 14 bases in between. The CDR3 DNA is TGTGCCAGCAGTTACTCGACCCAGGGTGCCCTTCAGTACTTC. It is translated as CASSYSTQGALQYF.

As for this clonotype: Given a much more abundant clone one base away, this may be a read error. The DNA for the CDR3 is TGTGCCAGCAGCTTAGACCCAGGATGCTATGGCTACACCTTC. Translation gives CASSLDPGCYGYTF. This chain uses TRBV7-2 with TRBJ1-2; D uncertain. From germline, CDR1 is SGHTA and CDR2 FQGNSA. V gave up 1 base and J gave up 4 bases, with 10 bases separating them. This CDR3 is 14 amino acids long.

Note on this clonotype: One end of the junction fails to match germline, which may point to a read error. The CDR3 loop reads CATSTDINADEQYF. In nucleotides, the CDR3 is TGCGCCACCAGCACTGATATCAACGCGGACGAGCAGTACTTC. The chain couples TRBV15 to TRBJ2-7, with no clear D. The CDR3 sequence is 14 residues long. Germline CDR1 reads LNHNV; CDR2 reads YYDKDF (reference sequence).

V is TRBV6-1 and J is TRBJ2-1, with TRBD2 matching 7 bases. This CDR3 is 16 amino acids long. V lost 2 bases, J lost 0 bases, and 4 bases stayed unmatched. Germline V CDR1 and CDR2: MNHNS, SASEGT. The CDR3 loop is CASSERGGPSYNEQFF. CDR3 nucleotide sequence: TGTGCCAGCAGTGAACGCGGGGGACCCTCCTACAATGAGCAGTTCTTC.

The chain has TRBV9 and TRBJ1-1; D might be TRBD1 (5 bases). The V gene's germline CDR1 is SGDLS and CDR2 YYNGEE. Trimming pared 5 bases from V and 0 bases from J, leaving 14 bases between. CDR3 size: 15 residues. The CDR3 loop reads CASSAEGTVNTEAFF. The CDR3 nucleotides are TGTGCCAGCAGTGCCGAGGGGACGGTGAACACTGAAGCTTTCTTT.

This clonotype was observed many times. The V gene is TRBV20-1, the J gene TRBJ2-7; TRBD2 matches at 7 bases. CDR3 length: 14 amino acids. The J segment lost 2 bases and the V segment lost 3 bases, leaving 7 bases of the junction unmatched. Germline V gives CDR1 DFQATT, CDR2 SNEGSKA (reference sequence). The CDR3 coding sequence is TGCAGTGCTAGGGGGGGGGATCGAACCTACGAGCAGTACTTC. Amino acids: CSARGGDRTYEQYF.

There are a few counts of this clonotype. The rearrangement uses TRBV29-1 and TRBJ2-5; the match to TRBD2 covers 7 bases. CDR3 size: 13 residues. With 6 bases clipped from V and 0 bases from J, the junction kept 4 bases outside the gene matches. Germline loops: CDR1 SQVTM, CDR2 ANQGSEA. The CDR3 reads CSVRGLYQETQYF. The CDR3, as DNA: TGCAGCGTGAGGGGACTATACCAAGAGACCCAGTACTTC.

The chain couples TRBV7-9 to TRBJ1-2; no clear D gene. Germline CDR1 is SEHNR and CDR2 is FQNEAQ (reference sequence). The CDR3 loop spans 14 amino acids. V lost 0 bases, J lost 3 bases, and 8 bases lay in between. The CDR3 coding sequence is TGTGCCAGCAGCTTAGCCCGGACGTACTATGGCTACACCTTC. Its translation is CASSLARTYYGYTF.

This rearrangement joins TRBV20-1 to TRBJ1-2; no firm D call. The CDR3 has 14 residues. V gave up 2 bases and J gave up 4 bases, with 14 bases separating them. Germline values: CDR1 DFQATT, CDR2 SNEGSKA (reference sequence). The CDR3 reads CSARSSEARYGYTF. DNA for the CDR3: TGCAGTGCTAGATCCTCTGAAGCCCGCTATGGCTACACCTTC.

This clonotype was found many times. As DNA, the CDR3 is TGCAGCGTTGAAGATCAAGGGGCTAGCGGACGCACAGATACGCAGTATTTT. Translated: CSVEDQGASGRTDTQYF. The chain combines TRBV29-1 with TRBJ2-3; 7 bases are a match to TRBD2. The CDR3 has 17 amino acids. Germline V lookup: CDR1 SQVTM, CDR2 ANQGSEA. J was trimmed by 1 base and V by 0 bases; bases with no gene match: 10.